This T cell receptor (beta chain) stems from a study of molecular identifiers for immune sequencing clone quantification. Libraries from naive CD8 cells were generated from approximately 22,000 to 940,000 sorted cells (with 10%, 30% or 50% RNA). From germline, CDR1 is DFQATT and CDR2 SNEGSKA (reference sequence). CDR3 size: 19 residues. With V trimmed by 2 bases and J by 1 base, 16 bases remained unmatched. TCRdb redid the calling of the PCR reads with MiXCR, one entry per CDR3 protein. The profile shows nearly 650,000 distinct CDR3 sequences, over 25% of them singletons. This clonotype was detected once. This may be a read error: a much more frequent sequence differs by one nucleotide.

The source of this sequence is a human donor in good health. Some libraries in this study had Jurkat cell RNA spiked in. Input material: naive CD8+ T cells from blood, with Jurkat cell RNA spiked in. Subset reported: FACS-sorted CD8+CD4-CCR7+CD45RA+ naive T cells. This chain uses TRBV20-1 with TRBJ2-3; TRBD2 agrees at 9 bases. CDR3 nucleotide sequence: TGCAGTGCTAGACCATTAACTAGCGGGCCTCTCTCCGGCACAGATACGCAGTATTTT. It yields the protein CSARPLTSGPLSGTDTQYF.